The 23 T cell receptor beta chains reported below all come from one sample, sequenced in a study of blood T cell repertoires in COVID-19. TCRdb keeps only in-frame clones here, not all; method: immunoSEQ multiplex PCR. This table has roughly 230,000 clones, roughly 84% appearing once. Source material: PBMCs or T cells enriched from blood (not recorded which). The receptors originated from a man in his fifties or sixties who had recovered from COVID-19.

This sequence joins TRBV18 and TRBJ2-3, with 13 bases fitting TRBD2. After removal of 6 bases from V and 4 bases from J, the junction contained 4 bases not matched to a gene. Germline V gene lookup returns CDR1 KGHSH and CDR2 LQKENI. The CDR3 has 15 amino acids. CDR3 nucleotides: TGTGCCAGCTCCCCTGGGACTAGCGGGGCAGATACGCAGTATTTT. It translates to CASSPGTSGADTQYF.

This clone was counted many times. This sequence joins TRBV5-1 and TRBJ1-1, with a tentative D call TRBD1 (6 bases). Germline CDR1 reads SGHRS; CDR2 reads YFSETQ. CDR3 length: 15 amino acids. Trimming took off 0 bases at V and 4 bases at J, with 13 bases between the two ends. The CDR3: CASSLEQGQGTEAFF. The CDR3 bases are TGCGCCAGCAGCTTGGAACAGGGCCAGGGCACTGAAGCTTTCTTT.

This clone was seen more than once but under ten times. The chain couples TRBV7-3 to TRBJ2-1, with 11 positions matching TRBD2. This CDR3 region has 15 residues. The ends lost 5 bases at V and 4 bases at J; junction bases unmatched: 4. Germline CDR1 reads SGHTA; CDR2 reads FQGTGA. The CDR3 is CASSTRLAGYNEQFF. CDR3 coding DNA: TGTGCCAGCAGCACGCGACTAGCGGGGTACAATGAGCAGTTCTTC.

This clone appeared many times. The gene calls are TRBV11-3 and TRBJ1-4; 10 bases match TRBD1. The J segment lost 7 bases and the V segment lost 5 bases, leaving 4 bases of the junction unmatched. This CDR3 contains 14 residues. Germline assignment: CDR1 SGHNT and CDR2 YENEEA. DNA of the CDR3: TGTGCCAGCAGCGAAAGGACAGGGGGTGAAAAACTGTTTTTT. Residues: CASSERTGGEKLFF. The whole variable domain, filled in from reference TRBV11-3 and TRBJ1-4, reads EAGVVQSPRYKIIEKKQPVAFWCNPISGHNTLYWYLQNLGQGPELLIRYENEEAVDDSQLPKDRFSAERLKGVDSTLKIQPAELGDSAVYLCASSERTGGEKLFFGSGTQLSVL.

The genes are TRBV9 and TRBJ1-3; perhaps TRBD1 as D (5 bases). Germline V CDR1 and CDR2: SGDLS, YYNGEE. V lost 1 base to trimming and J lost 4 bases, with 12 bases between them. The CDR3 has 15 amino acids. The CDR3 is CASSVRAGDGNTIYF. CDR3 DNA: TGTGCCAGCAGCGTACGAGCGGGGGACGGAAACACCATATATTTT.

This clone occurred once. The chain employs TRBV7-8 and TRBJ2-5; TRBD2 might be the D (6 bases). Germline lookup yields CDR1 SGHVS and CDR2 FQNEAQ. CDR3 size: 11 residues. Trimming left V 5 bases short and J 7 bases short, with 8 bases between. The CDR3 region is CASSPGGTQYF. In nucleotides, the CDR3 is TGTGCCAGCAGCCCCGGGGGGACCCAGTACTTC.

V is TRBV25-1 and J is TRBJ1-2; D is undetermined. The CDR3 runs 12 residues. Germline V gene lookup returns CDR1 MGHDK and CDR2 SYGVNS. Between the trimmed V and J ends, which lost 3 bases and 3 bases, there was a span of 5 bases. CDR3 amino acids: CASSDGYYGYTF. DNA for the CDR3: TGTGCCAGCAGTGACGGGTACTATGGCTACACCTTC.

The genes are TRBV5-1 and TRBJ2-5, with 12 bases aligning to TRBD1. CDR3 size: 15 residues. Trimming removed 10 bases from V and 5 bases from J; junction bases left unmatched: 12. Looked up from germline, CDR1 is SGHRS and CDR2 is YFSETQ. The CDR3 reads CACYSGTGGSETQYF. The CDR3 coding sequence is TGCGCCTGCTACTCCGGGACAGGGGGCTCGGAGACCCAGTACTTC.

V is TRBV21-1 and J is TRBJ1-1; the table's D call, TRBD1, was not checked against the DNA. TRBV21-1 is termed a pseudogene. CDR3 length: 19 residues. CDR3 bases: TGTGCCAGCAGCAAAGAGGTAGCGGGACAGGGTATATTGAACACTGAAGCTTTCTTT. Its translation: CASSKEVAGQGILNTEAFF.

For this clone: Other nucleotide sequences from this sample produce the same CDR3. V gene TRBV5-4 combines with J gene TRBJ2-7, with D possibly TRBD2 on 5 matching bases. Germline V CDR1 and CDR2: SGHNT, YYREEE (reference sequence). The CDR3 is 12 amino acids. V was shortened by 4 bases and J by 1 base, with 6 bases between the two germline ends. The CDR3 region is CASSRGSYEQYF. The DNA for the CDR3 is TGTGCCAGCAGCCGAGGGTCCTACGAGCAGTACTTC. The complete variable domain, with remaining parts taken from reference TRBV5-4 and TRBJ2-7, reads ETGVTQSPTHLIKTRGQQVTLRCSSQSGHNTVSWYQQALGQGPQFIFQYYREEENGRGNFPPRFSGLQFPNYSSELNVNALELDDSALYLCASSRGSYEQYFGPGTRLTVT.

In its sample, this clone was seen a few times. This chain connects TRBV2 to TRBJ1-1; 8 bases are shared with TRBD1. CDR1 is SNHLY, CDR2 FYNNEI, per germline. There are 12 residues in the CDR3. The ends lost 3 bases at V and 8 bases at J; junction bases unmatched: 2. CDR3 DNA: TGTGCCAGCAGTGAGGGGGACAGGGAAGCTTTCTTT. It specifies CASSEGDREAFF.

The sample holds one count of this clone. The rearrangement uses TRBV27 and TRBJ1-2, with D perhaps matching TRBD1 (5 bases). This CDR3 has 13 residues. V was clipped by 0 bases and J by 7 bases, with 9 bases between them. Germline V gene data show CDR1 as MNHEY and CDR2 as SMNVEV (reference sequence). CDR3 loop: CASSLSRRGGYTF. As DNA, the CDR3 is TGTGCCAGCAGTTTATCGAGGAGGGGTGGCTACACCTTC.

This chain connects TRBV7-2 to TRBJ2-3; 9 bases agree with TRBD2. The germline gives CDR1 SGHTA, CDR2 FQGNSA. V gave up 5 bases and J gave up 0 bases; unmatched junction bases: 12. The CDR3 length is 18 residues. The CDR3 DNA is TGTGCCAGCAGCCCCAACCGCGGCGGGAGGGTAAGCACAGATACGCAGTATTTT. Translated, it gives CASSPNRGGRVSTDTQYF.

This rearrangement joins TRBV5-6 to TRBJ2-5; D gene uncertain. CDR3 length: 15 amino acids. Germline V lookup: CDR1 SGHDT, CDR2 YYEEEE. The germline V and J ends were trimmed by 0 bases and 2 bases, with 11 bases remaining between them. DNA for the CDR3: TGTGCCAGCAGCTTGGCTCGGGTTTTTCAAGAGACCCAGTACTTC. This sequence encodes CASSLARVFQETQYF. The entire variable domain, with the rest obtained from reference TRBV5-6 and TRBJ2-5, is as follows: DAGVTQSPTHLIKTRGQQVTLRCSPKSGHDTVSWYQQALGQGPQFIFQYYEEEERQRGNFPDRFSGHQFPNYSSELNVNALLLGDSALYLCASSLARVFQETQYFGPGTRLLVL.

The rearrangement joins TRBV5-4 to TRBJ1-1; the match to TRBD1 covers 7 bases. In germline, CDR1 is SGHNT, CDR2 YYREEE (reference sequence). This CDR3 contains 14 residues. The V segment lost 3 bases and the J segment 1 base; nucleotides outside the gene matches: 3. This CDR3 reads CASSWGQKNTEAFF. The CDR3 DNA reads TGTGCCAGCAGCTGGGGACAGAAGAACACTGAAGCTTTCTTT.

CDR3 sequence: CASSTHRGNQPQHF. The CDR3 coding sequence is TGTGCCAGCAGTACCCACAGGGGCAATCAGCCCCAGCATTTT. The chain joins TRBV6-2 or TRBV6-3 to TRBJ1-5, with TRBD1 as a possible D gene (6 bases). The V end was cut by 5 bases, the J end by 2 bases, with 10 bases between. CDR1 is MNHEY and CDR2 is SVGEGT in the germline V gene. This CDR3 region has 14 residues.

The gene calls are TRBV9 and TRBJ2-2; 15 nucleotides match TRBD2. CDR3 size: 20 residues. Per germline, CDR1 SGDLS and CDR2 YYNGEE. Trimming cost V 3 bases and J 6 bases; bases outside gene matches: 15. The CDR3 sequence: CASSAPRTSGREVWPGELFF. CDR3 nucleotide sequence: TGTGCCAGCAGCGCTCCCCGGACTAGCGGGAGGGAGGTGTGGCCCGGGGAGCTGTTTTTT.

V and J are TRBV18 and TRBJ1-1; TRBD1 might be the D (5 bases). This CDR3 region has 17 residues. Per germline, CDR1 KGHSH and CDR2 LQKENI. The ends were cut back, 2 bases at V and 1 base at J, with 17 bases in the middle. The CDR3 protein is CASSPRIVGRANTEAFF. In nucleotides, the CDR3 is TGTGCCAGCTCACCAAGGATCGTTGGCAGGGCGAACACTGAAGCTTTCTTT.

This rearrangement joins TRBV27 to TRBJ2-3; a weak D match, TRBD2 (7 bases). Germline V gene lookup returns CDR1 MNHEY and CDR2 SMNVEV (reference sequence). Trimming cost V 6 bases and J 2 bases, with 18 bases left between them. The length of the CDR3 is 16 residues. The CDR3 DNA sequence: TGTGCCAGCAGCCTCCTATGGGGGGGGGCCACAGATACGCAGTATTTT. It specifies CASSLLWGGATDTQYF.

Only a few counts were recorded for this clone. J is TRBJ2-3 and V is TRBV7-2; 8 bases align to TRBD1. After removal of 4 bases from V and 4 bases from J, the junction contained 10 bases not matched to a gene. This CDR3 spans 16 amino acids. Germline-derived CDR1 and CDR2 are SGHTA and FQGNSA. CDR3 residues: CASSSPGQVYADTQYF. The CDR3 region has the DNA TGTGCCAGCAGCTCCCCGGGACAGGTGTACGCAGATACGCAGTATTTT.

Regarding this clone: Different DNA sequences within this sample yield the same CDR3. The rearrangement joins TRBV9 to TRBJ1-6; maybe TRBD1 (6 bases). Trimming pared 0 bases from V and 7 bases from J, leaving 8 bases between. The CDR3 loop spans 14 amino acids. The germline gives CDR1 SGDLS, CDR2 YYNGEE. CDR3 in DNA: TGTGCCAGCAGCGTAGAACAGGGAAATTCACCCCTCCACTTT. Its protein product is CASSVEQGNSPLHF.

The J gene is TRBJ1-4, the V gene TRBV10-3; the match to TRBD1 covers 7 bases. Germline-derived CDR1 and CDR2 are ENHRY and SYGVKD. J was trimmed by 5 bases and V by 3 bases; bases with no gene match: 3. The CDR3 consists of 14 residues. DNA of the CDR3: TGTGCCATCAGTGACAGGACAGGAAATGAAAAACTGTTTTTT. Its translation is CAISDRTGNEKLFF.

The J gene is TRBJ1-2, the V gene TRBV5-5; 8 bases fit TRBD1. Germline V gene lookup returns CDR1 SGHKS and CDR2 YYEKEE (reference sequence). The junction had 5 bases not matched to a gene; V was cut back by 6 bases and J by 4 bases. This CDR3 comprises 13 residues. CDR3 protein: CASNLQGGYGYTF. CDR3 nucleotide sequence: TGTGCCAGCAACCTACAGGGGGGCTATGGCTACACCTTC.